These 29 T cell receptor beta chains were all obtained from the same sample, sequenced in a study of beta chain features in type 1 diabetes. Their antigens remain unidentified. cDNA synthesis used the whole RNA isolate, giving expressed TCRB sequences. Using immunoSEQ multiplex PCR, the repertoire was profiled, and TCRdb retains in-frame clones only, with some absent. In the table there are under 350,000 clones, roughly an eighth of which are singletons. Study results and caveats: TCRB CDR3s from Type 1 diabetes patients were moderately but significantly shorter in all four CD4+ subsets.

The sequencing sample was made of naive CD4+ T cells from blood. Receptors were obtained from a man aged 25-45 years with type 1 diabetes.

The rearrangement joins TRBV6-5 to TRBJ2-1; D uncertain. The CDR3 extends over 11 amino acids. The germline gives CDR1 MNHEY, CDR2 SVGAGI. The V end was cut by 5 bases, the J end by 4 bases, with 3 bases between. CDR3 loop: CASSQYNEQFF. The CDR3 DNA reads as TGTGCCAGCAGTCAATACAATGAGCAGTTCTTC.

This clone was seen only a few times. The V call is TRBV11-2, the J call TRBJ2-1; possibly TRBD2 for D (6 bases). Germline loops: CDR1 SGHAT, CDR2 FQNNGV. This CDR3 has 17 residues. V was cut by 5 bases and J by 3 bases, with 20 bases left in between. As DNA, the CDR3 is TGTGCCAGCAGCCAACTGGGCAGCGGGCGACTCTACAATGAGCAGTTCTTC. Translation: CASSQLGSGRLYNEQFF.

This clone was seen only a few times. This chain links TRBV5-1 with TRBJ2-3; maybe TRBD1 (6 bases). The CDR3 loop spans 14 amino acids. The germline V and J ends were trimmed by 4 bases and 0 bases, with 9 bases remaining between them. CDR1 and CDR2 (germline): SGHRS, YFSETQ. CDR3 residues: CASSQGQSTDTQYF. CDR3 coding DNA: TGCGCCAGCAGCCAAGGACAGAGCACAGATACGCAGTATTTT.

This chain joins TRBV4-1 and TRBJ2-6, with a possible D match to TRBD2 (6 bases). Germline-derived CDR1 and CDR2 are MGHRA and YSYEKL. Trimming cost V 0 bases and J 8 bases, with 17 bases left between them. The CDR3 has 17 amino acids. The CDR3 nucleotides are TGCGCCAGCAGCCAAGATCCGGGGACTGAACTTCCCAACGTCCTGACTTTC. This encodes CASSQDPGTELPNVLTF.

This rearrangement joins TRBV13 to TRBJ1-2; 10 positions agree with TRBD1. V shed 1 base, J shed 4 bases, and the junction held 6 bases outside the gene matches. This CDR3 is 16 amino acids long. Germline values: CDR1 PRHDT, CDR2 FYEKMQ (reference sequence). The CDR3 nucleotides read TGTGCCAGCAGCTTAGCGGGGGACAGGGGCCCCTATGGCTACACCTTC. Translating gives CASSLAGDRGPYGYTF. Complete variable domain (other parts from reference TRBV13 and TRBJ1-2): AAGVIQSPRHLIKEKRETATLKCYPIPRHDTVYWYQQGPGQDPQFLISFYEKMQSDKGSIPDRFSAQQFSDYHSELNMSSLELGDSALYFCASSLAGDRGPYGYTFGSGTRLTVV.

This chain uses TRBV28 with TRBJ2-7, with D unresolved. The CDR3 runs 14 residues. Trimming pared 5 bases from V and 2 bases from J, leaving 13 bases between. Germline V gene lookup returns CDR1 MDHEN and CDR2 SYDVKM. The CDR3 DNA reads TGTGCCAGCAGTCTAGGTCTATTTCCCTACGAGCAGTACTTC. It yields the protein CASSLGLFPYEQYF. Combining the CDR3 with reference TRBV28 and TRBJ2-7 gives the whole variable domain DVKVTQSSRYLVKRTGEKVFLECVQDMDHENMFWYRQDPGLGLRLIYFSYDVKMKEKGDIPEGYSVSREKKERFSLILESASTNQTSMYLCASSLGLFPYEQYFGPGTRLTVT.

This clone was detected a few times. The chain couples TRBV7-2 to TRBJ2-7; D gene ambiguous. The CDR3 contains 14 residues. The germline CDR1 and CDR2 sequences are SGHTA and FQGNSA. Trimming took 3 bases from V and 3 from J, leaving 12 bases between them. The CDR3 here is CASSFLGRSYEQYF. The CDR3 DNA sequence: TGTGCCAGCAGCTTTCTAGGTCGTAGCTACGAGCAGTACTTC.

This chain uses TRBV29-1 with TRBJ1-2, with D possibly TRBD1 on 6 matching bases. Trimming removed 1 base at V and 8 bases at J, with 14 bases between. Germline assignment: CDR1 SQVTM and CDR2 ANQGSEA. The CDR3 is 13 residues long. The CDR3 loop reads CSVEGWGGGGYTF. The CDR3, as DNA: TGCAGCGTTGAAGGGTGGGGAGGGGGAGGCTACACCTTC.

The V and J genes are TRBV27 and TRBJ2-3, with TRBD2 matching 11 bases. With 4 bases clipped from V and 4 bases from J, the junction kept 4 bases outside the gene matches. CDR3 length equals 15 residues. CDR1 MNHEY and CDR2 SMNVEV come from the germline V gene (reference sequence). CDR3 bases: TGTGCCAGCAGTTCGATACTAGCGGGAGCAGATACGCAGTATTTT. The encoded protein is CASSSILAGADTQYF.

The chain is built from TRBV10-3 and TRBJ2-5, with D possibly matching TRBD1 (6 bases). The CDR3 loop spans 13 amino acids. From germline, CDR1 is ENHRY and CDR2 SYGVKD. Trimming pared 8 bases from V and 4 bases from J, leaving 14 bases between. CDR3 nucleotides: TGTGCCATCTCTCCCGTGGGGGCAGAGACCCAGTACTTC. Translation: CAISPVGAETQYF.

The chain joins TRBV28 to TRBJ2-7; TRBD1 matches 9 bases. Germline V lookup: CDR1 MDHEN, CDR2 SYDVKM. V lost 5 bases, J lost 6 bases, and 8 bases stayed unmatched. CDR3 length: 14 amino acids. The DNA for the CDR3 is TGTGCCAGCAGTCGACGGGACAGGGTCCGCGAGCAGTACTTC. Its translation: CASSRRDRVREQYF.

This rearrangement joins TRBV5-1 to TRBJ2-2, with a weak D call TRBD2 (6 bases). V was clipped by 9 bases and J by 5 bases, with 14 bases between them. The germline V gene has CDR1 SGHRS and CDR2 YFSETQ. The CDR3 is 13 amino acids. The DNA of the CDR3 is TGCGCCACCTCCGGGGGATCTACCGGGGAGCTGTTTTTT. Residues: CATSGGSTGELFF.

The sample holds a few counts of this clone. J is TRBJ2-1 and V is TRBV10-3; D is uncertain. This CDR3 spans 13 amino acids. The V gene's germline CDR1 is ENHRY and CDR2 SYGVKD. The CDR3 sequence: CAIGQAVDNEQFF. CDR3 nucleotides: TGTGCGATCGGGCAGGCTGTGGACAATGAGCAGTTCTTC.

The chain joins TRBV11-2 to TRBJ2-5; D not certain. The germline V gene has CDR1 SGHAT and CDR2 FQNNGV. V lost 2 bases to trimming and J lost 0 bases, with 4 bases between them. The CDR3 sequence is 13 residues long. CDR3 protein: CASSLSDQETQYF. The CDR3, as DNA: TGTGCCAGCAGCTTAAGCGACCAAGAGACCCAGTACTTC.

The chain links TRBV23-1 to TRBJ2-7, with a tentative D call TRBD1 (6 bases). TRBV23-1 is noted as an ORF with a role that remains uncertain. This CDR3 has 14 residues. V was pared by 8 bases and J by 2 bases, with 16 bases between. The CDR3 sequence is CASFPGVSTYEQYF. The CDR3 coding sequence is TGCGCCAGCTTTCCAGGGGTTTCTACCTACGAGCAGTACTTC.

This clone was seen only a few times. Other DNA sequences of this sample code for an identical CDR3. This chain links TRBV18 with TRBJ1-2, with D possibly matching TRBD1 (5 bases). Germline V gene sequence: CDR1 KGHSH, CDR2 LQKENI. The CDR3 runs to 13 residues. With 2 bases removed from V and 2 bases from J, the gap between germline ends came to 6 bases. The CDR3 DNA reads TGTGCCAGCTCACCAGACAGCAACTATGGCTACACCTTC. Translating gives CASSPDSNYGYTF.

This clone was counted only a few times. This sequence joins TRBV30 and TRBJ1-1; 7 nucleotides match TRBD1. CDR1 is GTSNPN and CDR2 is SVGIG in the germline V gene (reference sequence). The trim removed 1 base at V and 6 bases at J, leaving 5 bases unmatched. CDR3 size: 13 residues. The CDR3: CAWSGTGSAEAFF. CDR3 nucleotide sequence: TGTGCCTGGAGTGGGACAGGATCCGCTGAAGCTTTCTTT.

This clone was seen a handful of times. This chain uses TRBV2 with TRBJ1-1, with TRBD1 identical over 9 bases. The V and J ends lost 3 bases and 5 bases, in that order; junction bases with no gene match: 7. Germline V gives CDR1 SNHLY, CDR2 FYNNEI. CDR3 length: 15 residues. CDR3 residues: CASSDPDRGATEAFF. The CDR3 DNA reads TGTGCCAGCAGTGACCCGGACAGGGGAGCTACTGAAGCTTTCTTT.

This chain joins TRBV18 and TRBJ2-7, with 10 bases matching TRBD1. Looked up from germline, CDR1 is KGHSH and CDR2 is LQKENI. With 6 bases clipped from V and 2 bases from J, the junction kept 7 bases outside the gene matches. The CDR3 has 15 residues. The DNA of the CDR3 is TGTGCCAGCTCCGTCTTAGGACAGGGGGCCTACGAGCAGTACTTC. Its translation: CASSVLGQGAYEQYF.

The chain employs TRBV7-2 and TRBJ2-3, with 10 nucleotides matching TRBD2. Germline V gene sequence: CDR1 SGHTA, CDR2 FQGNSA. This CDR3 is 16 amino acids long. V gave up 1 base and J gave up 4 bases; unmatched junction bases: 5. The CDR3 coding sequence is TGTGCCAGCAGCTTAGATAGCGGGGGGTGGGCAGATACGCAGTATTTT. It specifies CASSLDSGGWADTQYF.

The V and J genes are TRBV28 and TRBJ2-7; D is possibly TRBD2 (6 bases). V was clipped by 3 bases and J by 12 bases, with 15 bases between them. The CDR3 is 12 amino acids. Germline CDR1 is MDHEN and CDR2 is SYDVKM. The CDR3 sequence is CASSLRRERAYF. Written as DNA, the CDR3 is TGTGCCAGCAGTTTGCGGAGGGAAAGGGCGTACTTC.

The table lists this clone with a few counts. The V call is TRBV4-3, the J call TRBJ2-1; 14 bases are a match to TRBD2. The germline gives CDR1 LGHNA, CDR2 YSLEER. Unmatched junction bases numbered 7, after V lost 4 bases and J lost 11 bases. This CDR3 is built from 15 residues. The CDR3 spells CASSPGTSGGIKQFF. CDR3 nucleotides: TGCGCCAGCAGCCCCGGGACTAGCGGGGGTATAAAGCAGTTCTTC.

This clone was counted a few times. This chain joins TRBV9 and TRBJ2-1, with 9 bases that match TRBD2. The CDR3 is 17 amino acids. The trim removed 4 bases at V and 4 bases at J, leaving 12 bases unmatched. Germline lookup yields CDR1 SGDLS and CDR2 YYNGEE. The CDR3 DNA sequence: TGTGCCAGCAGCCTACACACTGGGCGGGAGGGGTACAATGAGCAGTTCTTC. It translates to CASSLHTGREGYNEQFF.

This clone was seen a few times. J is TRBJ2-1 and V is TRBV29-1; a possible D gene is TRBD2 (6 bases). There are 13 residues in the CDR3. Deletions cut 7 bases from V and 3 bases from J, with 13 bases between. Germline CDR1 and CDR2: SQVTM and ANQGSEA. Here the CDR3 reads CSALSGLYNEQFF. The DNA of the CDR3 is TGCAGCGCCCTAAGCGGGCTCTACAATGAGCAGTTCTTC.

CDR3: CASSSIGGPNTEAFF. The DNA of the CDR3 is TGTGCCAGCAGCAGCATCGGGGGGCCGAACACTGAAGCTTTCTTT. This rearrangement joins TRBV9 to TRBJ1-1, with D possibly TRBD1 on 6 matching bases. Trimming stripped 4 bases from V and 1 base from J, with 14 bases between. CDR3 length: 15 residues. Per germline, CDR1 SGDLS and CDR2 YYNGEE.

A few counts support this clone. V and J are TRBV4-2 and TRBJ2-1; no definite D call. The CDR3 extends over 15 amino acids. V shed 0 bases and J shed 4 bases, with 10 bases lying between them. Germline loops: CDR1 LGHNA, CDR2 YNFKEQ. The CDR3 spells CASSQEEQSYNEQFF. The DNA of the CDR3 is TGTGCCAGCAGCCAAGAAGAACAGTCATACAATGAGCAGTTCTTC.

This chain connects TRBV19 to TRBJ2-3; TRBD2 matches 15 bases. The V gene end was trimmed by 5 bases and the J gene end by 6 bases; junction bases not matched to a gene: 15. The CDR3 consists of 19 residues. Germline-derived CDR1 and CDR2 are LNHDA and SQIVND (reference sequence). CDR3 protein: CASSGKNSGLAGGQDTQYF. CDR3 DNA: TGTGCCAGTAGTGGAAAGAATTCCGGACTAGCGGGAGGGCAGGATACGCAGTATTTT.

This clone was counted a single time. The rearrangement links TRBV6-5 to TRBJ2-7; weak D call: TRBD2 (5 bases). The CDR3 spans 14 residues. The germline V gene encodes CDR1 MNHEY and CDR2 SVGAGI. V shed 0 bases and J shed 3 bases, with 9 bases lying between them. CDR3: CASSYSTGDYEQYF. The CDR3 bases are TGTGCCAGCAGTTACTCGACCGGGGACTACGAGCAGTACTTC.

As concerns this clone: At the DNA level, this CDR3 is encoded by other sequences in the same sample as well. The chain links TRBV7-2 to TRBJ2-7; tentative D call: TRBD1 (6 bases). Germline CDR1 reads SGHTA; CDR2 reads FQGNSA. CDR3 length: 15 amino acids. The V and J ends lost 2 bases and 0 bases respectively, with 11 bases between them. The CDR3 reads CASSLTSGDSYEQYF. CDR3 bases: TGTGCCAGCAGCTTAACCTCAGGGGACTCCTACGAGCAGTACTTC.